This T cell receptor (beta chain) stems from a study of T cell changes during pregnancy in multiple sclerosis. Profiling relied on immunoSEQ multiplex PCR, and the TCRdb table lists in-frame clones only, not all of them. The table lists roughly 56,000 clones, about 90% of them singletons, with about 0.5% in the top ten. This sequence was found in a female donor in good health, enrolled as a control in a pregnancy study. The specimen comprised CD4+ T cells from peripheral blood mononuclear cells, sampled after pregnancy.

CDR3 amino acids: CASSPRLMTDPTNEKLFF. The CDR3 DNA reads TGTGCCAGCTCACCACGTTTGATGACTGATCCAACTAATGAAAAACTGTTTTTT. V is TRBV18 and J is TRBJ1-4; unclear D gene. V was pared by 1 base and J by 0 bases, with 15 bases between. This CDR3 comprises 18 residues. Germline loops: CDR1 KGHSH, CDR2 LQKENI.